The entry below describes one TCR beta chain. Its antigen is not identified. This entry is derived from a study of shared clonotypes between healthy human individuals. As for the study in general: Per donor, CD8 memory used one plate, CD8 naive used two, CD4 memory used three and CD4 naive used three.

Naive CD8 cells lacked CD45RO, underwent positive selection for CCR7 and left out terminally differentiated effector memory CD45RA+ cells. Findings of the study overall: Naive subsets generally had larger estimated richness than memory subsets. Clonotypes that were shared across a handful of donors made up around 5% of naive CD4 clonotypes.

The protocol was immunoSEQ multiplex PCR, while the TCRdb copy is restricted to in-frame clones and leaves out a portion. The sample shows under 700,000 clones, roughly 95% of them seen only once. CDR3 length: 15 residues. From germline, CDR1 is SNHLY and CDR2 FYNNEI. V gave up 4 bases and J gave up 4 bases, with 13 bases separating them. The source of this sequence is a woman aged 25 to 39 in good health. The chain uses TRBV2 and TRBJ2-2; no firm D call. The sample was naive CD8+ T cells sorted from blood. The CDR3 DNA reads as TGTGCCAGCAGTGTCCCGCGAGACTCCACCGGGGAGCTGTTTTTT. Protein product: CASSVPRDSTGELFF. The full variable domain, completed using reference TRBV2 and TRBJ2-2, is EPEVTQTPSHQVTQMGQEVILRCVPISNHLYFYWYRQILGQKVEFLVSFYNNEISEKSEIFDDQFSVERPDGSNFTLKIRSTKLEDSAMYFCASSVPRDSTGELFFGEGSRLTVL.